The clone carrying this T cell receptor beta chain was detected ten times or more. The antigen is undetermined. There are 13 residues in the CDR3. Germline V gene lookup returns CDR1 SNHLY and CDR2 FYNNEI. V was pared by 6 bases and J by 5 bases, with 13 bases between. To make TCR beta libraries, researchers used iRepertoire HTBI primers and Arm-PCR of CDR3 regions. Original handling: Throughout the samples, researchers identified about 56 TRBV and roughly 13 TRBJ segments. TCRdb re-analysed the multiplex PCR reads in MiXCR, keeping a single row per CDR3 protein. TCRdb, rather than the study authors, made the V and J calls. The sample has 400,000 to 600,000 distinct CDR3 sequences; about 22% are singletons. This entry comes from a study of regulatory T cells in long-lasting Graves disease. General study results and limits: Persistent disease favored TRBV28, TRBJ1-2 and TRBJ2-5. Persistent Graves' patients showed less TCR diversity than newly diagnosed patients showed.

Indicated time point: persistent/refractory GD, antithyroid drugs over 5 years with positive TRAb. The TCR library was made from RNA that had been extracted from PBMCs in TRIzol. Under American Thyroid Association guidelines, Graves' disease was diagnosed. Sequencing was performed on peripheral blood mononuclear cells (PBMCs), taken when the disease was refractory, from a patient treated with antithyroid drugs. The chain combines TRBV2 with TRBJ2-5, with D unclear. The receptor was derived from a female donor with Graves disease. CDR3 sequence reads: CASSDDIRETQYF. Here the CDR3 DNA reads TGTGCCAGCAGCGACGACATTCGGGAGACCCAGTACTTC.